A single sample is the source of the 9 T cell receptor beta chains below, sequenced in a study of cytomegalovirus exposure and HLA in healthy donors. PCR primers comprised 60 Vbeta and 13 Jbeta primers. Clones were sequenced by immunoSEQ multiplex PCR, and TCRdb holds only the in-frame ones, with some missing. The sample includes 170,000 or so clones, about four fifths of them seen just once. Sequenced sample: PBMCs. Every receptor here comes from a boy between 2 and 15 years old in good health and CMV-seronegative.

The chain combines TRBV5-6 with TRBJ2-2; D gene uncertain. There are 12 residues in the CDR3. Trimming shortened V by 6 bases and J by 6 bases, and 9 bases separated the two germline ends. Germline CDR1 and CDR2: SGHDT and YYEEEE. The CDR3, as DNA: TGTGCCAGCACTTATTTCGCCGGGGAGCTGTTTTTT. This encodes CASTYFAGELFF. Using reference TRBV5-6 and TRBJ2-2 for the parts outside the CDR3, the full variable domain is DAGVTQSPTHLIKTRGQQVTLRCSPKSGHDTVSWYQQALGQGPQFIFQYYEEEERQRGNFPDRFSGHQFPNYSSELNVNALLLGDSALYLCASTYFAGELFFGEGSRLTVL.

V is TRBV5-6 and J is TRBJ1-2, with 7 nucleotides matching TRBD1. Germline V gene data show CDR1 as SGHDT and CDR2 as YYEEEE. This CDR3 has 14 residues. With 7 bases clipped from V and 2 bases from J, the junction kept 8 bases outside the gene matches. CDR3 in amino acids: CASGVQGTNYGYTF. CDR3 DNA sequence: TGTGCCAGCGGGGTACAGGGGACCAACTATGGCTACACCTTC.

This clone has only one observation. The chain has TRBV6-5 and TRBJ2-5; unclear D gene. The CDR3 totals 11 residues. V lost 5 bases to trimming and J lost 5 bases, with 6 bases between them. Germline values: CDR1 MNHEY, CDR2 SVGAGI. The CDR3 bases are TGTGCCAGCAGTCATACTGAGACCCAGTACTTC. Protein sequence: CASSHTETQYF.

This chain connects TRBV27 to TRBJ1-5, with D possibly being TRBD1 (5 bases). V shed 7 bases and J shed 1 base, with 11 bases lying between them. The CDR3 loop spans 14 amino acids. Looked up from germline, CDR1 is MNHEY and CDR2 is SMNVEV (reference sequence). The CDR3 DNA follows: TGTGCCAGCAAGGGGCAGTGGAGCAATCAGCCCCAGCATTTT. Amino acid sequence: CASKGQWSNQPQHF.

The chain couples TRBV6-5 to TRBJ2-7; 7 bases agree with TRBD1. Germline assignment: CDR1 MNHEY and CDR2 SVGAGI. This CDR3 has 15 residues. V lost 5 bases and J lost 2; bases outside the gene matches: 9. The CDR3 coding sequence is TGTGCCAGCAGTCGAGACAGGGCTTCTCCCTACGAGCAGTACTTC. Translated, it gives CASSRDRASPYEQYF.

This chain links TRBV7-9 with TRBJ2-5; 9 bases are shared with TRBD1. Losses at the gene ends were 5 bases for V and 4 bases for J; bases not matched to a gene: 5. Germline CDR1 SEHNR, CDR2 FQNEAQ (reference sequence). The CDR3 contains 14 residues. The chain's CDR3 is CASSPTGGVETQYF. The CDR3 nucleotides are TGTGCCAGCAGCCCCACAGGGGGCGTAGAGACCCAGTACTTC.

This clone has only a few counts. The CDR3 protein is CASSNSEKLFF. CDR3 in DNA: TGTGCCAGTTCAAACAGCGAAAAACTGTTTTTT. The J gene is TRBJ1-4, the V gene TRBV19, with unresolved D. V lost 8 bases and J lost 8, with 9 bases in between. Germline values: CDR1 LNHDA, CDR2 SQIVND (reference sequence). The CDR3 loop spans 11 amino acids.

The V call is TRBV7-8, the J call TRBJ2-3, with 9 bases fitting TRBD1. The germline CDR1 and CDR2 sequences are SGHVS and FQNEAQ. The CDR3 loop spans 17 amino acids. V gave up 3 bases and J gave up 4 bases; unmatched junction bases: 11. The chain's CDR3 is CASSFGRDRAVADTQYF. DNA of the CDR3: TGTGCCAGCAGCTTTGGCAGGGACAGGGCAGTCGCAGATACGCAGTATTTT.

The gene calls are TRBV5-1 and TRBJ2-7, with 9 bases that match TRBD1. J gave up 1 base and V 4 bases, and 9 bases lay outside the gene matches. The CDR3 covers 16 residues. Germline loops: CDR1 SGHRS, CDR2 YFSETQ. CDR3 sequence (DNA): TGCGCCAGCAGCCCCAGGTGGGACAGGGTGTCCTACGAGCAGTACTTC. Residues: CASSPRWDRVSYEQYF. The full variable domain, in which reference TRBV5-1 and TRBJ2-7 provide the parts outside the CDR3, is KAGVTQTPRYLIKTRGQQVTLSCSPISGHRSVSWYQQTPGQGLQFLFEYFSETQRNKGNFPGRFSGRQFSNSRSEMNVSTLELGDSALYLCASSPRWDRVSYEQYFGPGTRLTVT.